This section outlines one TCR beta chain sequence together with its context. Its antigen is as yet unknown. The data stem from a study of T-cell memory formation after mild COVID-19. Study findings and constraints: Most CD4+ clones that shrank were in CM and EM, while CD8+ ones turned up in EMRA.

The CDR3 length is 17 residues. V trimming: 2 bases; J trimming: 1 base; junction bases outside the gene matches: 6. A single record per CDR3 protein comes from TCRdb applying MiXCR to the 5' RACE reads. This sample carries 400,000 or so distinct CDR3 sequences, over 20% of them seen once, and the ten largest clones take approximately 13%. The chain is built from TRBV12-3 or TRBV12-4 and TRBJ2-7, with 12 positions matching TRBD2. Sequencing used PBMCs or a T cell subset sorted from them (not recorded which). The TCR was taken from an adult woman who had mild COVID-19 (a few samples of this study predate the infection). Cell type and time point are not known. CDR3 nucleotide sequence: TGTGCCAGCAGTTTAAGGCTAGCGGGAGGGTCATCCTACGAGCAGTACTTC. This codes for CASSLRLAGGSSYEQYF.